These 31 T cell receptor beta chains came from one sample sequenced in a study of CD4 T cells in relation to SARS-CoV-2 and coronaviruses. These receptors are not linked to any known antigen. The unexposed donors gave CD4+ T cells in about 2010-2019, prior to COVID-19. CD4+ T cells were isolated from the cells after less than 13 days of culture. Sequencing was performed with immunoSEQ multiplex PCR; in TCRdb, only in-frame clones are kept and a portion is missing. Of about 12,000 clones listed, 70% to 80% were seen once; the top ten hold about an eighth. The sequencing input was CD4+ T cells from PBMCs, cultured in vitro. Source of these receptors: a human donor in good health.

The chain links TRBV5-1 to TRBJ1-6; weak D call: TRBD1 (6 bases). The CDR3 is 14 residues long. The germline CDR1 and CDR2 sequences are SGHRS and YFSETQ. V was trimmed by 0 bases and J by 8 bases, leaving 9 bases between them. The CDR3 bases are TGCGCCAGCAGCTTGGACAGGGCGGATTCACCCCTCCACTTT. Translation: CASSLDRADSPLHF.

The CDR3 sequence is CASSYFQGGLGGYGYTF. The CDR3 bases are TGCGCCAGCAGTTATTTCCAGGGGGGCCTTGGGGGCTATGGCTACACCTTC. The rearrangement joins TRBV5-1 to TRBJ1-2, with TRBD1 matching over 7 bases. This CDR3 has 17 amino acids. Trimming cost V 5 bases and J 4 bases; bases outside gene matches: 17. The germline gives CDR1 SGHRS, CDR2 YFSETQ. The full variable domain, with the rest looked up from reference TRBV5-1 and TRBJ1-2, is KAGVTQTPRYLIKTRGQQVTLSCSPISGHRSVSWYQQTPGQGLQFLFEYFSETQRNKGNFPGRFSGRQFSNSRSEMNVSTLELGDSALYLCASSYFQGGLGGYGYTFGSGTRLTVV.

The CDR3 coding sequence is TGTGCCAGCAGTCGGACAGGGGTTAGCACAGATACGCAGTATTTT. Encoded protein: CASSRTGVSTDTQYF. The chain links TRBV28 to TRBJ2-3; 9 positions match TRBD1. The germline V gene encodes CDR1 MDHEN and CDR2 SYDVKM. Unmatched junction bases numbered 3, after V lost 5 bases and J lost 0 bases. The CDR3 is made up of 15 amino acids.

J is TRBJ2-3 and V is TRBV19; tentative D call: TRBD2 (6 bases). This CDR3 is 17 amino acids long. V was pared by 6 bases and J by 0 bases, with 19 bases between. From germline, CDR1 is LNHDA and CDR2 SQIVND (reference sequence). CDR3 loop: CASRNPGVGPSTDTQYF. The CDR3 nucleotides are TGTGCCAGTAGAAACCCGGGGGTAGGGCCCAGCACAGATACGCAGTATTTT. Full variable domain (remainder filled in from reference TRBV19 and TRBJ2-3): DGGITQSPKYLFRKEGQNVTLSCEQNLNHDAMYWYRQDPGQGLRLIYYSQIVNDFQKGDIAEGYSVSREKKESFPLTVTSAQKNPTAFYLCASRNPGVGPSTDTQYFGPGTRLTVL.

The rearrangement joins TRBV7-2 to TRBJ1-3, with D possibly being TRBD1 (5 bases). The germline V and J ends were trimmed by 1 base and 0 bases, with 10 bases remaining between them. The CDR3 is made up of 16 amino acids. The V gene's germline CDR1 is SGHTA and CDR2 FQGNSA. The CDR3 region has the DNA TGTGCCAGCAGCTTAGTGGCAGGGAACTCTGGAAACACCATATATTTT. Amino acids: CASSLVAGNSGNTIYF.

This chain links TRBV5-1 with TRBJ2-2; D possibly corresponds to TRBD2 (6 bases). CDR3 length: 15 amino acids. V gave up 1 base and J gave up 5 bases, with 12 bases separating them. CDR1 SGHRS and CDR2 YFSETQ come from the germline V gene. CDR3 in amino acids: CASSLTGTSTGELFF. Here the CDR3 DNA reads TGCGCCAGCAGCTTGACCGGGACTTCTACCGGGGAGCTGTTTTTT. Full variable domain (missing parts from reference TRBV5-1 and TRBJ2-2): KAGVTQTPRYLIKTRGQQVTLSCSPISGHRSVSWYQQTPGQGLQFLFEYFSETQRNKGNFPGRFSGRQFSNSRSEMNVSTLELGDSALYLCASSLTGTSTGELFFGEGSRLTVL.

The chain recombines TRBV5-1 with TRBJ2-7; 9 bases align to TRBD1. V gave up 0 bases and J gave up 4 bases; unmatched junction bases: 8. This CDR3 has 16 amino acids. Germline lookup yields CDR1 SGHRS and CDR2 YFSETQ. The CDR3 nucleotides are TGCGCCAGCAGCTTGGTACAGGGGGCCCTCACTTACGAGCAGTACTTC. Encoded protein: CASSLVQGALTYEQYF.

In this sample, this clone turned up a few times. The chain couples TRBV10-3 to TRBJ1-3, with D uncertain. V lost 11 bases, J lost 3 bases, and 17 bases lay in between. Germline V lookup: CDR1 ENHRY, CDR2 SYGVKD. CDR3 length: 14 residues. Here the CDR3 DNA reads TGTGCCGTCCATCCGTCCGTATTTGGAAACACCATATATTTT. Encoded protein: CAVHPSVFGNTIYF.

V and J are TRBV25-1 and TRBJ1-1; no clear D. Deletions cut 0 bases from V and 1 base from J, with 3 bases between. CDR1 is MGHDK, CDR2 SYGVNS, per germline. This CDR3 is built from 13 residues. This chain's CDR3 is CASSEYGNTEAFF. CDR3 DNA: TGTGCCAGCAGTGAATACGGGAACACTGAAGCTTTCTTT.

The chain links TRBV29-1 to TRBJ1-1, with D maybe TRBD1 (6 bases). Trimming pared 3 bases from V and 1 base from J, leaving 15 bases between. This CDR3 contains 15 residues. Per the germline V gene, CDR1 is SQVTM and CDR2 is ANQGSEA. For the CDR3, the DNA is TGCAGCGTTGAGGCAAGGGGGGTAGGGAACACTGAAGCTTTCTTT. This sequence encodes CSVEARGVGNTEAFF.

The genes are TRBV18 and TRBJ2-2, with D uncertain. This CDR3 has 14 residues. Germline V CDR1 and CDR2: KGHSH, LQKENI. Trimming shortened V by 6 bases and J by 0 bases, and 8 bases separated the two germline ends. CDR3 sequence reads: CASSPTSNTGELFF. The CDR3 nucleotides are TGTGCCAGCTCCCCGACCTCGAACACCGGGGAGCTGTTTTTT.

The V and J genes are TRBV6-5 and TRBJ1-1; tentatively, D is TRBD1 (5 bases). The germline CDR1 and CDR2 sequences are MNHEY and SVGAGI. The V end lost 2 bases, the J end lost 5 bases, and 12 bases lay between the germline ends. The CDR3 is 14 amino acids. The CDR3 reads CASSYAPGGTEAFF. DNA for the CDR3: TGTGCCAGCAGTTACGCCCCTGGGGGGACTGAAGCTTTCTTT.

This chain links TRBV5-1 with TRBJ2-5; D ambiguous. Trimming removed 6 bases from V and 0 bases from J, with 15 bases in between. This CDR3 has 15 residues. Germline lookup yields CDR1 SGHRS and CDR2 YFSETQ. CDR3 region: CASTYLGTDQETQYF. The CDR3 region has the DNA TGCGCCAGCACTTACCTCGGTACGGACCAAGAGACCCAGTACTTC.

This sequence joins TRBV7-8 and TRBJ2-1, with TRBD2 matching 7 bases. This CDR3 has 15 amino acids. Looked up from germline, CDR1 is SGHVS and CDR2 is FQNEAQ. V lost 2 bases, J lost 4 bases, and 5 bases stayed unmatched. The CDR3 spells CASSLLAGVYNEQFF. The DNA for the CDR3 is TGTGCCAGCAGCTTATTGGCGGGAGTTTACAATGAGCAGTTCTTC. The variable domain in full, with the rest retrieved from reference TRBV7-8 and TRBJ2-1, is GAGVSQSPRYKVAKRGQDVALRCDPISGHVSLFWYQQALGQGPEFLTYFQNEAQLDKSGLPSDRFFAERPEGSVSTLKIQRTQQEDSAVYLCASSLLAGVYNEQFFGPGTRLTVL.

The rearrangement uses TRBV11-2 and TRBJ1-3, with 7 bases identical to TRBD1. The CDR3 length is 14 residues. The germline V gene encodes CDR1 SGHAT and CDR2 FQNNGV. The J segment lost 4 bases and the V segment lost 3 bases, leaving 3 bases of the junction unmatched. The CDR3 nucleotides are TGTGCCAGCAGCTTGGACAGGTTGGGAAACACCATATATTTT. The encoded protein is CASSLDRLGNTIYF.

The CDR3 DNA sequence: TGTGCCAGCAGGGCCCTAGGTAGCGGGTACGAGCAGTACTTC. It is translated as CASRALGSGYEQYF. The gene calls are TRBV7-2 and TRBJ2-7; TRBD2 agrees at 7 bases. Germline V gives CDR1 SGHTA, CDR2 FQGNSA. The CDR3 length is 14 residues. V was pared by 6 bases and J by 4 bases, with 9 bases of the junction left unmatched. The whole variable domain, filled in from reference TRBV7-2 and TRBJ2-7, reads GAGVSQSPSNKVTEKGKDVELRCDPISGHTALYWYRQSLGQGLEFLIYFQGNSAPDKSGLPSDRFSAERTGGSVSTLTIQRTQQEDSAVYLCASRALGSGYEQYFGPGTRLTVT.

This clone came up a few times. The rearrangement links TRBV2 to TRBJ2-1, with D hard to call. Germline values: CDR1 SNHLY, CDR2 FYNNEI. The V and J ends lost 2 bases and 3 bases respectively, with 5 bases between them. The CDR3 extends over 13 amino acids. The CDR3 sequence is CASSENVYNEQFF. The CDR3 nucleotides read TGTGCCAGCAGTGAAAACGTCTACAATGAGCAGTTCTTC. The variable domain in full, completed from reference TRBV2 and TRBJ2-1, reads EPEVTQTPSHQVTQMGQEVILRCVPISNHLYFYWYRQILGQKVEFLVSFYNNEISEKSEIFDDQFSVERPDGSNFTLKIRSTKLEDSAMYFCASSENVYNEQFFGPGTRLTVL.

CDR3 DNA: TGCGCCAGCAGTGCGGGGGGGCCTAATGAGCAGTTCTTC. This codes for CASSAGGPNEQFF. The chain uses TRBV10-1 and TRBJ2-1; 8 bases map to TRBD2. CDR1 WNHNN and CDR2 SYGVQD come from the germline V gene (reference sequence). CDR3 size: 13 residues. V dropped 4 bases and J dropped 7; count of bases not matched to a gene: 3.

The chain is built from TRBV7-8 and TRBJ2-3; D not resolved. The CDR3 consists of 14 residues. Per germline, CDR1 SGHVS and CDR2 FQNEAQ. Trimming removed 3 bases from V and 4 bases from J, with 11 bases in between. CDR3 protein: CASSFRTAPDTQYF. CDR3 nucleotide sequence: TGTGCCAGCAGCTTCCGGACCGCTCCAGATACGCAGTATTTT. Drawing the rest from reference TRBV7-8 and TRBJ2-3, the complete variable domain is GAGVSQSPRYKVAKRGQDVALRCDPISGHVSLFWYQQALGQGPEFLTYFQNEAQLDKSGLPSDRFFAERPEGSVSTLKIQRTQQEDSAVYLCASSFRTAPDTQYFGPGTRLTVL.

The chain combines TRBV7-9 with TRBJ1-2; D remains ambiguous. The germline V gene encodes CDR1 SEHNR and CDR2 FQNEAQ (reference sequence). The V end was cut by 2 bases, the J end by 3 bases, with 7 bases between. This CDR3 is built from 13 residues. The CDR3 spells CASSLRADYGYTF. The CDR3 nucleotides read TGTGCCAGCAGCTTAAGGGCGGACTATGGCTACACCTTC. Supplemented by reference TRBV7-9 and TRBJ1-2, the full variable domain reads DTGVSQNPRHKITKRGQNVTFRCDPISEHNRLYWYRQTLGQGPEFLTYFQNEAQLEKSRLLSDRFSAERPKGSFSTLEIQRTEQGDSAMYLCASSLRADYGYTFGSGTRLTVV.

V is TRBV2 and J is TRBJ1-2; 7 bases line up with TRBD1. This CDR3 region has 14 residues. Germline CDR1 is SNHLY and CDR2 is FYNNEI. J gave up 5 bases and V 6 bases, and 9 bases lay outside the gene matches. The CDR3 DNA reads as TGTGCCAGCAGAGCCGGGACAGACTTTTATGGCTACACCTTC. This translates into CASRAGTDFYGYTF. The whole variable domain, filled in from reference TRBV2 and TRBJ1-2, reads EPEVTQTPSHQVTQMGQEVILRCVPISNHLYFYWYRQILGQKVEFLVSFYNNEISEKSEIFDDQFSVERPDGSNFTLKIRSTKLEDSAMYFCASRAGTDFYGYTFGSGTRLTVV.

As DNA, the CDR3 is TGTGCCAGCAGCTCCAATTCCTACTTGAACACTGAAGCTTTCTTT. It encodes CASSSNSYLNTEAFF. This chain links TRBV13 with TRBJ1-1; no definite D call. Trimming removed 4 bases at V and 0 bases at J, with 12 bases between. The CDR3 consists of 15 residues. CDR1 and CDR2 (germline): PRHDT, FYEKMQ (reference sequence).

The chain recombines TRBV2 with TRBJ1-2; 7 bases align to TRBD1. Germline V gives CDR1 SNHLY, CDR2 FYNNEI. The CDR3 has 14 amino acids. Trimming took 4 bases from V and 7 from J; bases not matched to a gene: 9. This CDR3 is CASSGSEGAVGYTF. The CDR3 region has the DNA TGTGCCAGCAGTGGATCGGAGGGGGCTGTTGGCTACACCTTC.

This chain connects TRBV4-2 to TRBJ2-1; 9 positions agree with TRBD1. This CDR3 has 17 residues. V shed 1 base, J shed 1 base, and the junction held 5 bases outside the gene matches. The germline gives CDR1 LGHNA, CDR2 YNFKEQ. The CDR3 nucleotides read TGTGCCAGCAGCCAAGCCGAGGGACAGGGATCCTACAATGAGCAGTTCTTC. Translation gives CASSQAEGQGSYNEQFF.

This chain connects TRBV19 to TRBJ1-2, with 8 bases aligning to TRBD1. The CDR3 is made up of 14 amino acids. The V and J ends lost 6 bases and 3 bases, in that order; junction bases with no gene match: 6. The germline CDR1 and CDR2 sequences are LNHDA and SQIVND (reference sequence). CDR3 sequence reads: CASREPGQDYGYTF. The CDR3 DNA reads TGTGCCAGTAGGGAACCGGGACAGGACTATGGCTACACCTTC.

To note about this clone: In the same sample, other DNA sequences code for this CDR3. V is TRBV6-5 and J is TRBJ1-1; perhaps TRBD1 as D (5 bases). V was pared by 6 bases and J by 0 bases, with 14 bases between. The CDR3 extends over 15 amino acids. Germline V CDR1 and CDR2: MNHEY, SVGAGI. The CDR3 coding sequence is TGTGCCAGCAGCCCCCGGCAGGGATTGAACACTGAAGCTTTCTTT. It specifies CASSPRQGLNTEAFF.

The chain is built from TRBV12-5 and TRBJ1-1; D might be TRBD1 (6 bases). The ends were cut back, 4 bases at V and 4 bases at J, with 10 bases in the middle. The CDR3 runs 13 residues. Germline lookup yields CDR1 LGHNT and CDR2 FRNRAP. The CDR3 spells CASGSGQLTEAFF. The CDR3 DNA sequence: TGTGCTAGTGGTTCAGGACAGCTCACTGAAGCTTTCTTT.

V gene TRBV5-1 combines with J gene TRBJ1-1; 8 bases map to TRBD1. CDR3 length: 15 amino acids. V lost 4 bases, J lost 4 bases, and 9 bases stayed unmatched. CDR1 and CDR2 (germline): SGHRS, YFSETQ. The CDR3 here is CASSPQGAPGTEAFF. In DNA form, the CDR3 reads TGCGCCAGCAGCCCCCAGGGGGCGCCGGGCACTGAAGCTTTCTTT. The variable domain in full, with the rest retrieved from reference TRBV5-1 and TRBJ1-1, is KAGVTQTPRYLIKTRGQQVTLSCSPISGHRSVSWYQQTPGQGLQFLFEYFSETQRNKGNFPGRFSGRQFSNSRSEMNVSTLELGDSALYLCASSPQGAPGTEAFFGQGTRLTVV.

The rearrangement links TRBV24-1 to TRBJ1-2; maybe TRBD1 (5 bases). The V end was cut by 2 bases, the J end by 7 bases, with 13 bases between. The CDR3 extends over 14 amino acids. The germline V gene encodes CDR1 KGHDR and CDR2 SFDVKD. In nucleotides, the CDR3 is TGTGCCACCAGTGATTCGGGACGGACGGCTGGCTACACCTTC. This codes for CATSDSGRTAGYTF.

The CDR3 spells CASSRGLAGGQETQYF. The CDR3 region has the DNA TGTGCCAGCAGCCGGGGACTAGCGGGGGGACAAGAGACCCAGTACTTC. V is TRBV7-7 and J is TRBJ2-5; TRBD2 matches at 15 bases. Germline CDR1 and CDR2: SSHAT and FNYEAQ (reference sequence). The CDR3 extends over 16 amino acids. Germline trimming cut 5 bases from V and 2 bases from J; bases unmatched to any gene: 3.

The V call is TRBV19, the J call TRBJ1-2, with 7 nucleotides matching TRBD1. Per germline, CDR1 LNHDA and CDR2 SQIVND (reference sequence). J was trimmed by 1 base and V by 5 bases; bases with no gene match: 4. CDR3 size: 14 residues. The DNA for the CDR3 is TGTGCCAGTAGTCCAGGGGGAGGTAACTATGGCTACACCTTC. Protein: CASSPGGGNYGYTF.